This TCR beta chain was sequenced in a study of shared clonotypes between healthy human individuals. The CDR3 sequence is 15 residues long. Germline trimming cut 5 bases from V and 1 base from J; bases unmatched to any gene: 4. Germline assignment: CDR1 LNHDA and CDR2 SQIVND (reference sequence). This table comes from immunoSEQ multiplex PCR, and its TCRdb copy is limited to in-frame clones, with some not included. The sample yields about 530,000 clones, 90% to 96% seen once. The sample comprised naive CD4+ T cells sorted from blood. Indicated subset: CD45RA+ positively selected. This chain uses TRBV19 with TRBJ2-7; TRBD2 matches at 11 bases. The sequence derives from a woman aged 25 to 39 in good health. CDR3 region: CASSVLAGGSYEQYF. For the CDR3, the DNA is TGTGCCAGTAGTGTTTTAGCGGGAGGGTCCTACGAGCAGTACTTC.